A single sample is the source of the 21 T cell receptor beta chains below, sequenced in a study of blood T cell repertoires in COVID-19. Data came from immunoSEQ multiplex PCR; TCRdb stores just in-frame clones and leaves some out. The sample has more than 120,000 clones, about 87% seen once. The material sequenced was peripheral blood. These TCRs come from a woman aged 50 to 65 with active or convalescent COVID-19.

J is TRBJ1-5 and V is TRBV19; tentatively, D is TRBD1 (6 bases). The germline CDR1 and CDR2 sequences are LNHDA and SQIVND (reference sequence). V was pared by 3 bases and J by 5 bases, with 8 bases between. The CDR3 has 13 amino acids. CDR3 DNA sequence: TGTGCCAGTAGTATGCAGGGGCATCAGCCCCAGCATTTT. It yields the protein CASSMQGHQPQHF.

This chain links TRBV21-1 with TRBJ1-2; the table's D call TRBD1 went unverified against the DNA. TRBV21-1 is deemed a pseudogene. The CDR3 loop spans 15 amino acids. CDR3: CASSREGQGGKGYTF. The CDR3, as DNA: TGTGCCAGCAGCAGGGAGGGACAGGGGGGTAAGGGCTACACCTTC.

This rearrangement joins TRBV7-3 to TRBJ2-5; 11 nucleotides align to TRBD2. Germline-derived CDR1 and CDR2 are SGHTA and FQGTGA. The CDR3 is 15 amino acids. J lost 1 base, V lost 4 bases, and 2 bases had no gene match. The CDR3 nucleotides read TGTGCCAGCAGCTCCCTAGCGGGGGGCCAAGAGACCCAGTACTTC. Translation: CASSSLAGGQETQYF.

The rearrangement links TRBV30 to TRBJ1-1, with TRBD1 as a possible D gene (5 bases). Per germline, CDR1 GTSNPN and CDR2 SVGIG (reference sequence). Trimming took off 3 bases at V and 10 bases at J, with 21 bases between the two ends. The CDR3 sequence is 14 residues long. Here the CDR3 reads CAWRLGGRGGAAFF. Here the CDR3 DNA reads TGTGCCTGGAGGCTGGGAGGGAGAGGAGGGGCAGCTTTCTTT.

This chain joins TRBV15 and TRBJ2-1, with 7 bases that match TRBD2. With V trimmed by 3 bases and J by 7 bases, 12 bases remained unmatched. This CDR3 contains 16 residues. Germline CDR1 LNHNV, CDR2 YYDKDF (reference sequence). This chain's CDR3 is CATSSLSGIGRNEQFF. The CDR3 DNA is TGTGCCACCAGCAGCCTAAGCGGGATAGGTCGGAATGAGCAGTTCTTC.

The chain links TRBV7-2 to TRBJ1-4; tentatively, D is TRBD1 (6 bases). Trimming took 6 bases from V and 8 from J, leaving 16 bases between them. Germline V gives CDR1 SGHTA, CDR2 FQGNSA. This CDR3 contains 14 residues. The CDR3 DNA is TGTGCCAGCAGTTCACAGGGCCACGGGGAAAAACTGTTTTTT. Encoded protein: CASSSQGHGEKLFF.

The rearrangement joins TRBV4-2 to TRBJ1-1, with D perhaps matching TRBD1 (5 bases). V gave up 4 bases and J gave up 6 bases, with 18 bases separating them. The CDR3 length is 15 residues. Germline V gene sequence: CDR1 LGHNA, CDR2 YNFKEQ. The CDR3: CASSLSGTLASEAFF. CDR3 DNA: TGTGCCAGCAGCCTGTCCGGGACTCTGGCCTCTGAAGCTTTCTTT.

The chain employs TRBV5-1 and TRBJ2-5, with D perhaps matching TRBD1 (5 bases). CDR3 length equals 12 residues. Germline CDR1 reads SGHRS; CDR2 reads YFSETQ. V lost 5 bases, J lost 2 bases, and 7 bases lay in between. The CDR3 here is CASRGRQETQYF. The DNA of the CDR3 is TGCGCCAGCAGGGGGCGGCAAGAGACCCAGTACTTC.

V and J are TRBV5-6 and TRBJ1-5; D not resolved. This CDR3 region has 15 residues. V gave up 0 bases and J gave up 2 bases, with 9 bases separating them. The germline V gene encodes CDR1 SGHDT and CDR2 YYEEEE. The CDR3 loop reads CASSLGGLRNQPQHF. The CDR3 DNA follows: TGTGCCAGCAGCTTGGGAGGGCTCCGCAATCAGCCCCAGCATTTT.

V is TRBV29-1 and J is TRBJ1-2, with TRBD1 identical over 7 bases. The CDR3 runs 14 residues. In germline, CDR1 is SQVTM, CDR2 ANQGSEA. Unmatched junction bases numbered 8, after V lost 6 bases and J lost 1 base. The DNA of the CDR3 is TGCAGCGTGGAGAAAGGGGGCCTTAACTATGGCTACACCTTC. Amino acid sequence: CSVEKGGLNYGYTF.

In its sample, this clone was seen once. The gene calls are TRBV14 and TRBJ1-1, with a possible D match to TRBD1 (6 bases). In germline, CDR1 is SGHDN, CDR2 FVKESK. This CDR3 is built from 14 residues. With 3 bases removed from V and 2 bases from J, the gap between germline ends came to 10 bases. DNA of the CDR3: TGTGCCAGCAGCCATTTACAGGGAAACACTGAAGCTTTCTTT. Protein product: CASSHLQGNTEAFF. The variable domain in full, with the rest retrieved from reference TRBV14 and TRBJ1-1, is EAGVTQFPSHSVIEKGQTVTLRCDPISGHDNLYWYRRVMGKEIKFLLHFVKESKQDESGMPNNRFLAERTGGTYSTLKVQPAELEDSGVYFCASSHLQGNTEAFFGQGTRLTVV.

The rearrangement uses TRBV12-3 or TRBV12-4 and TRBJ1-1; D unresolved. This CDR3 has 12 residues. The germline V and J ends were trimmed by 5 bases and 0 bases, with 4 bases remaining between them. The CDR3 bases are TGTGCCAGCAGTGCTATGAACACTGAAGCTTTCTTT. This sequence encodes CASSAMNTEAFF.

The CDR3 nucleotides are TGTGCCAGCAGTCGGACAGGGCGAACCTACAATGAGCAGTTCTTC. Its protein product is CASSRTGRTYNEQFF. The chain links TRBV5-6 to TRBJ2-1; 8 bases are shared with TRBD1. Germline values: CDR1 SGHDT, CDR2 YYEEEE. V dropped 5 bases and J dropped 2; count of bases not matched to a gene: 6. The CDR3 runs to 15 residues. Full variable domain (remainder filled in from reference TRBV5-6 and TRBJ2-1): DAGVTQSPTHLIKTRGQQVTLRCSPKSGHDTVSWYQQALGQGPQFIFQYYEEEERQRGNFPDRFSGHQFPNYSSELNVNALLLGDSALYLCASSRTGRTYNEQFFGPGTRLTVL.

The chain recombines TRBV7-2 with TRBJ2-5, with 10 positions matching TRBD2. This CDR3 contains 16 residues. V shed 1 base, J shed 1 base, and the junction held 3 bases outside the gene matches. Germline assignment: CDR1 SGHTA and CDR2 FQGNSA. CDR3 bases: TGTGCCAGCAGCTTAGGATCTAGCGGGGGCCAAGAGACCCAGTACTTC. Translated, it gives CASSLGSSGGQETQYF.

The genes are TRBV5-5 and TRBJ1-1; 8 bases fit TRBD1. This CDR3 has 15 residues. CDR1 is SGHKS, CDR2 YYEKEE, per germline (reference sequence). J lost 4 bases, V lost 4 bases, and 9 bases had no gene match. CDR3 coding DNA: TGTGCCAGCAGCGGAAGACGGACAGGGCCCACTGAAGCTTTCTTT. This encodes CASSGRRTGPTEAFF.

The J gene is TRBJ1-1, the V gene TRBV28; 9 bases are shared with TRBD1. Germline V gene data show CDR1 as MDHEN and CDR2 as SYDVKM. V gave up 4 bases and J gave up 3 bases; unmatched junction bases: 6. The CDR3 has 15 residues. The chain's CDR3 is CASSSPDRGDTEAFF. The CDR3 nucleotides read TGTGCCAGCAGTTCCCCGGACAGGGGAGACACTGAAGCTTTCTTT.

This sequence joins TRBV19 and TRBJ1-2; D is unclear. CDR1 and CDR2 (germline): LNHDA, SQIVND (reference sequence). CDR3 size: 12 residues. Between the trimmed V and J ends, which lost 7 bases and 5 bases, there was a span of 11 bases. CDR3 region: CASTPGRYGYTF. The CDR3 nucleotides read TGTGCCAGTACCCCAGGAAGGTATGGCTACACCTTC. Combining the CDR3 with reference TRBV19 and TRBJ1-2 gives the whole variable domain DGGITQSPKYLFRKEGQNVTLSCEQNLNHDAMYWYRQDPGQGLRLIYYSQIVNDFQKGDIAEGYSVSREKKESFPLTVTSAQKNPTAFYLCASTPGRYGYTFGSGTRLTVV.

The gene calls are TRBV6-1 and TRBJ1-3; tentative D call: TRBD1 (6 bases). Germline values: CDR1 MNHNS, CDR2 SASEGT. Trimming removed 0 bases at V and 2 bases at J, with 17 bases between. The CDR3 spans 18 residues. The CDR3 is CASSEALPGGRTGNTIYF. CDR3 bases: TGTGCCAGCAGTGAAGCCCTCCCCGGGGGGCGAACTGGAAACACCATATATTTT.

This chain uses TRBV10-3 with TRBJ2-7; 8 nucleotides align to TRBD1. CDR3 length: 14 amino acids. The V gene end was trimmed by 8 bases and the J gene end by 7 bases; junction bases not matched to a gene: 13. Germline V gives CDR1 ENHRY, CDR2 SYGVKD. For the CDR3, the DNA is TGTGCCATCTTAAGTGCAGGGGGCGAAAAGGAGCAGTACTTC. Amino acids: CAILSAGGEKEQYF.

This clone has just a few counts. The V gene is TRBV28, the J gene TRBJ2-6, with D maybe TRBD1 (6 bases). This CDR3 contains 16 residues. Germline loops: CDR1 MDHEN, CDR2 SYDVKM. Trimming stripped 5 bases from V and 3 bases from J, with 14 bases between. The CDR3 reads CASSLAGAGGANVLTF. In DNA form, the CDR3 reads TGTGCCAGCAGTCTAGCAGGGGCAGGTGGGGCCAACGTCCTGACTTTC. Supplemented by reference TRBV28 and TRBJ2-6, the full variable domain reads DVKVTQSSRYLVKRTGEKVFLECVQDMDHENMFWYRQDPGLGLRLIYFSYDVKMKEKGDIPEGYSVSREKKERFSLILESASTNQTSMYLCASSLAGAGGANVLTFGAGSRLTVL.

J is TRBJ1-2 and V is TRBV30; D is ambiguous. Germline V gene lookup returns CDR1 GTSNPN and CDR2 SVGIG (reference sequence). The CDR3 totals 12 residues. Trimming cost V 1 base and J 8 bases, with 11 bases left between them. CDR3 region: CAWSAAGEGYTF. DNA of the CDR3: TGTGCCTGGAGTGCGGCAGGCGAAGGCTACACCTTC.